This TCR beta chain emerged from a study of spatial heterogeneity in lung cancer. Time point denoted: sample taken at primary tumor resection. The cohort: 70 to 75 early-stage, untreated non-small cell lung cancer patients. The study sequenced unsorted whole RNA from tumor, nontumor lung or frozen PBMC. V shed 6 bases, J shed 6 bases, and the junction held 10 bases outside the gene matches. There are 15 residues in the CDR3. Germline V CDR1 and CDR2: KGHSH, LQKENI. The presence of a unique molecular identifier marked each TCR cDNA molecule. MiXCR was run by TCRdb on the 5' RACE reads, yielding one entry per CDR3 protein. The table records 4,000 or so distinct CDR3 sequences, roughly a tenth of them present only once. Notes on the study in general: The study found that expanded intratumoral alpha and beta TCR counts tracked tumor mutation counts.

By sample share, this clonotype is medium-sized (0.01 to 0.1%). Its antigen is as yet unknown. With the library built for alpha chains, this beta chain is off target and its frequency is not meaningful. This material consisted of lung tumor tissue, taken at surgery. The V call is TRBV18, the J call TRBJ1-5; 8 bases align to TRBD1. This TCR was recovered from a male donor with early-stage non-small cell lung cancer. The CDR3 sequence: CASSHGTGGGQPQHF. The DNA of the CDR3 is TGTGCCAGCTCCCACGGGACAGGCGGTGGTCAGCCCCAGCATTTT.